This paragraph reports one T cell receptor (beta chain). The record originates from a study of blood T cell repertoires in COVID-19. As for the study in general: Acute-phase and convalescent COVID-19 samples originated in the United States, Italy and Spain.

Only in-frame clones appear in the TCRdb table, and some are missing; sequencing was by immunoSEQ multiplex PCR. The sample comprises almost 200,000 clones, around 90% of which are singletons, and approximately 8.1% rests with the top ten. The ends lost 4 bases at V and 8 bases at J; junction bases unmatched: 4. The CDR3 spans 14 residues. Germline CDR1 is MGHRA and CDR2 is YSYEKL. What was sequenced was PBMCs or T cells enriched from blood (not recorded which). This clonotype was obtained from a woman between 18 and 29 years old who had recovered from COVID-19. The chain carries TRBV4-1 and TRBJ1-4; 10 positions agree with TRBD1. CDR3 nucleotides: TGCGCCAGCAGCCCGAGACAGGGGGCGGAAAAACTGTTTTTT. Protein sequence: CASSPRQGAEKLFF.